Below are 19 T cell receptor beta chains sequenced from a single sample in a study of shared clonotypes between healthy human individuals (dated by TCRdb to about 2020). Receptor amplification or capture employed the immunoSEQ multiplex PCR assay. TCRdb's version of the immuneACCESS table is confined to in-frame rearrangements and falls short of the full clone set. An unresolved V gene accounts for under half of the shortfall where checked; the remainder is of unknown origin. The sample includes approximately 1.1 million clones, with around 82% observed a single time. Clones ranked in the top ten supply about 0.52% of the sample. Material for sequencing was memory CD4+ T cells from PBMCs. Reading the label with the study, this specimen's cell subset or site is: CD45RA-negative fraction. These receptor sequences come from a man aged 18 to 29 in good health. Some clones in this sample may be carry-over from other donors' samples.

The table lists this clone with a count of one. CDR3 in amino acids: CASSIVQGINSGANVLTF. The CDR3 DNA follows: TGTGCCAGTAGTATAGTGCAGGGGATTAACTCTGGGGCCAACGTCCTGACTTTC. The chain carries TRBV19 and TRBJ2-6, with TRBD1 as a possible D gene (6 bases). The CDR3 is made up of 18 amino acids. Per the germline V gene, CDR1 is LNHDA and CDR2 is SQIVND (reference sequence). V dropped 1 base and J dropped 0 bases, with 13 bases sitting between them.

In regard to this clone: A read error is possible here, since a much larger clone lies one base away. The J gene is TRBJ1-5, the V gene TRBV30; D ambiguous. Germline-derived CDR1 and CDR2 are GTSNPN and SVGIG (reference sequence). V was clipped by 0 bases and J by 0 bases, with 18 bases between them. This CDR3 has 18 residues. The CDR3 sequence: CAWSVDSSRLNSNQPQHF. The CDR3 coding sequence is TGTGCCTGGAGTGTCGATTCGAGCAGGCTCAATAGCAATCAGCCCCAGCATTTT.

The CDR3 protein is CASSSNPGGGLGYTF. CDR3 DNA sequence: TGTGCCAGCAGTTCGAACCCAGGGGGAGGTTTAGGCTACACCTTC. V is TRBV27 and J is TRBJ1-2; 7 bases map to TRBD1. This CDR3 is built from 15 residues. CDR1 is MNHEY, CDR2 SMNVEV, per germline (reference sequence). V was clipped by 4 bases and J by 8 bases; unmatched bases: 13.

This chain joins TRBV7-8 and TRBJ2-1, with D uncertain. Trimming removed 1 base at V and 7 bases at J, with 14 bases between. The germline V gene encodes CDR1 SGHVS and CDR2 FQNEAQ. This CDR3 region has 15 residues. CDR3 protein: CASSLGGIGRNEQFF. CDR3 coding DNA: TGTGCCAGCAGCTTAGGTGGGATTGGTAGGAATGAGCAGTTCTTC. Full variable domain (rest looked up from reference TRBV7-8 and TRBJ2-1): GAGVSQSPRYKVAKRGQDVALRCDPISGHVSLFWYQQALGQGPEFLTYFQNEAQLDKSGLPSDRFFAERPEGSVSTLKIQRTQQEDSAVYLCASSLGGIGRNEQFFGPGTRLTVL.

The sample holds a few counts of this clone. The rearrangement uses TRBV29-1 and TRBJ1-1; the D is unclear. Germline values: CDR1 SQVTM, CDR2 ANQGSEA. The CDR3 contains 10 residues. Trimming removed 7 bases from V and 5 bases from J, with 8 bases in between. In nucleotides, the CDR3 is TGCAGCGCATCGACGACTGAAGCTTTCTTT. It is translated as CSASTTEAFF.

This clone has at least ten counts. The J gene is TRBJ1-5, the V gene TRBV27; perhaps TRBD1 as D (6 bases). Deletions cut 5 bases from V and 5 bases from J, with 13 bases between. Germline CDR1 MNHEY, CDR2 SMNVEV (reference sequence). This CDR3 comprises 14 residues. The CDR3 DNA reads TGTGCCAGCAGTGCGGACAGAGACTATCAGCCCCAGCATTTT. As protein: CASSADRDYQPQHF.

This clone was counted a few times. The rearrangement joins TRBV6-4 to TRBJ2-2; a possible D gene is TRBD1 (5 bases). Trimming removed 2 bases at V and 6 bases at J, with 10 bases between. From germline, CDR1 is MRHNA and CDR2 SNTAGT. CDR3 length: 14 residues. The CDR3 DNA follows: TGTGCCAGCAGTGACGTAGGGGCGGCCGGGGAGCTGTTTTTT. Residues: CASSDVGAAGELFF.

V usage is TRBV5-1 and J usage is TRBJ2-7, with 8 nucleotides matching TRBD2. The ends lost 4 bases at V and 6 bases at J; junction bases unmatched: 15. CDR1 SGHRS and CDR2 YFSETQ come from the germline V gene. CDR3 size: 16 residues. This CDR3 is CASSPAGSSGRTEQYF. CDR3 in DNA: TGCGCCAGCAGCCCGGCAGGGTCGAGCGGGAGAACCGAGCAGTACTTC.

The chain uses TRBV5-1 and TRBJ2-5, with 12 nucleotides matching TRBD2. Unmatched junction bases numbered 7, after V lost 2 bases and J lost 5 bases. Germline CDR1 SGHRS, CDR2 YFSETQ. The CDR3 totals 16 residues. The CDR3 DNA sequence: TGCGCCAGCAGCTTAGCGACTAGCGGGAGATGGGAGACCCAGTACTTC. This gives the protein CASSLATSGRWETQYF.

The J gene is TRBJ2-3, the V gene TRBV7-2; 9 positions agree with TRBD2. The CDR3 runs 17 residues. Germline trimming cut 0 bases from V and 2 bases from J; bases unmatched to any gene: 6. Germline CDR1 and CDR2: SGHTA and FQGNSA. The CDR3 coding sequence is TGTGCCAGCAGCTTAGCCCCAACTAGCGGGTACACAGATACGCAGTATTTT. Translation gives CASSLAPTSGYTDTQYF.

The chain couples TRBV5-4 to TRBJ1-3; a weak D match, TRBD1 (5 bases). Germline CDR1 is SGHNT and CDR2 is YYREEE (reference sequence). V dropped 3 bases and J dropped 4 bases, with 14 bases sitting between them. This CDR3 has 15 residues. For the CDR3, the DNA is TGTGCCAGCAGCTCAGGGACCGAGATCGGAAACACCATATATTTT. Translation: CASSSGTEIGNTIYF.

The chain recombines TRBV2 with TRBJ2-3; possible D gene TRBD1, 6 bases. CDR1 and CDR2 from the germline V gene are SNHLY and FYNNEI. The CDR3 has 14 residues. V lost 5 bases to trimming and J lost 1 base, with 10 bases between them. CDR3 protein: CASSTQGRTDTQYF. The DNA for the CDR3 is TGTGCCAGCAGTACCCAGGGGCGCACAGATACGCAGTATTTT.

The chain carries TRBV2 and TRBJ2-3; 8 positions match TRBD2. The length of the CDR3 is 15 residues. V shed 8 bases, J shed 3 bases, and the junction held 10 bases outside the gene matches. Germline V gives CDR1 SNHLY, CDR2 FYNNEI. CDR3 coding DNA: TGTGCCAGCCAACCCCGAAGCGGGAGTACAGATACGCAGTATTTT. Its translation: CASQPRSGSTDTQYF.

The chain combines TRBV2 with TRBJ1-2, with 8 bases lining up with TRBD1. J gave up 8 bases and V 5 bases, and 7 bases lay outside the gene matches. This CDR3 comprises 13 residues. Germline CDR1 reads SNHLY; CDR2 reads FYNNEI. CDR3: CASSRNGQGGYTF. DNA for the CDR3: TGTGCCAGCAGTCGTAACGGACAGGGAGGCTACACCTTC.

This clone was counted only a few times. Other nucleotide sequences in the sample specify the same CDR3. V gene TRBV19 combines with J gene TRBJ1-1; a possible D gene is TRBD1 (6 bases). This CDR3 has 13 amino acids. In germline, CDR1 is LNHDA, CDR2 SQIVND (reference sequence). V was shortened by 6 bases and J by 1 base, with 9 bases between the two germline ends. The CDR3 nucleotides read TGTGCCAGTAGCAGGGGCAGGAACACTGAAGCTTTCTTT. As protein: CASSRGRNTEAFF.

The CDR3: CASNERNTQYF. The CDR3, as DNA: TGTGCCAGCAACGAACGTAATACGCAGTATTTT. The chain combines TRBV6-1 with TRBJ2-3; D remains ambiguous. Trimming took off 7 bases at V and 7 bases at J, with 9 bases between the two ends. This CDR3 region has 11 residues. From germline, CDR1 is MNHNS and CDR2 SASEGT.

Here the CDR3 DNA reads TGTGCCAGCAGTGCGGGGGGCTTCTACGAGCAGTACTTC. Protein product: CASSAGGFYEQYF. This chain joins TRBV25-1 and TRBJ2-7, with a tentative D call TRBD2 (7 bases). Per the germline V gene, CDR1 is MGHDK and CDR2 is SYGVNS. Trimming took off 4 bases at V and 3 bases at J, with 10 bases between the two ends. The CDR3 has 13 amino acids.

The CDR3 region has the DNA TGTGCCAGCTCACCACGTCAGGGTTCGGGCTCGAACACTGAAGCTTTCTTT. Protein product: CASSPRQGSGSNTEAFF. The chain links TRBV18 to TRBJ1-1, with D possibly matching TRBD1 (5 bases). V was shortened by 1 base and J by 1 base, with 16 bases between the two germline ends. The CDR3 is 17 amino acids. Per the germline V gene, CDR1 is KGHSH and CDR2 is LQKENI.

This chain links TRBV7-9 with TRBJ1-2; TRBD1 matches 7 bases. J lost 8 bases, V lost 0 bases, and 9 bases had no gene match. Germline CDR1 and CDR2: SEHNR and FQNEAQ (reference sequence). The CDR3 runs to 15 residues. Written as DNA, the CDR3 is TGTGCCAGCAGCTTAGCAGGGGGCAAAGGGCACGGCTACACCTTC. Translating it yields CASSLAGGKGHGYTF.